The present T cell receptor (beta chain) was sequenced within a study of shared clonotypes between healthy human individuals. General study results and limits: Clonotypes which were not shared had lower generation probabilities than clonotypes that all four donors shared. Only blood underwent sampling, and tissue repertoires likely differ.

There were only Caucasian adults among the donors, and all lived in Nashville, Tennessee. The germline V and J ends were trimmed by 2 bases and 6 bases, with 22 bases remaining between them. Germline lookup yields CDR1 LGHNA and CDR2 YNFKEQ. The length of the CDR3 is 18 residues. Libraries were prepared by immunoSEQ multiplex PCR; TCRdb keeps only in-frame clonotypes and omits some of them. The data hold approximately 640,000 clones, with 90% observed a single time. Of note for this clone: Its antigen is as yet unknown.

The V call is TRBV4-2, the J call TRBJ1-4, with D unresolved. The source is a man in his late teens or twenties in good health. Some clones in this sample may be carry-over from other donors' samples. The sample was memory CD8+ T cells from PBMCs. Described subset: CD45RO+ cells pooled with CCR7-negative TemRA cells. The CDR3 nucleotides read TGTGCCAGCAGCCAAAGAAATTCGGCAGCCTTACCGGATGAAAAACTGTTTTTT. Translated, it gives CASSQRNSAALPDEKLFF.